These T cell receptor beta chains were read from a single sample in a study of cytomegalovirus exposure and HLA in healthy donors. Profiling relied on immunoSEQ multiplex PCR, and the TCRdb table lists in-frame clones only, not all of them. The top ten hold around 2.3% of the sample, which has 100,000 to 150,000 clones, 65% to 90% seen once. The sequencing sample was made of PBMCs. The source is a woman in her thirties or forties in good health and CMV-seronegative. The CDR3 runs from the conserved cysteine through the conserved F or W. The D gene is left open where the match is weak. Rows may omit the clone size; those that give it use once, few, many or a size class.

TGTGCCAGCAGCCCTAGCCCCGGGGAGCTGTTTTTT,CASSPSPGELFF,TRBV7-9,NA,TRBJ2-2,NA
TGTGCCAGCAGCTCGCTAACGGGCAGGGGGCTTGGTGGCTACACCTTC,CASSSLTGRGLGGYTF,TRBV7-3,TRBD1,TRBJ1-2,NA
TGTGCCAGCAGCCCCCCCGTGGGGCGAATAAGGACTGAAGCTTTCTTT,CASSPPVGRIRTEAFF,TRBV13,NA,TRBJ1-1,NA
TGTGCCAGCAGGCGGGAGCTCGAAGAGACCCAGTACTTC,CASRRELEETQYF,TRBV27,TRBD2,TRBJ2-5,NA
TGTGCCAGCAGTAAAACAGGGGCCGGGACCCAGTACTTC,CASSKTGAGTQYF,TRBV2,TRBD1,TRBJ2-5,NA
TGCAGCGTTGCAGAGGGCGTAAATCAGCCCCAGCATTTT,CSVAEGVNQPQHF,TRBV29-1,NA,TRBJ1-5,NA
TGTGCCAGCAGCTTAGGTGGGGGGAACGAGCAGTACTTC,CASSLGGGNEQYF,TRBV7-8,NA,TRBJ2-7,NA
TGCAGCGTTGAAGAAGCACAGGGGGAAGAAAAACTGTTTTTT,CSVEEAQGEEKLFF,TRBV29-1,TRBD1,TRBJ1-4,NA
TGCGCCAGCAGCCCCCACACCTCCTCTGGAAACACCATATATTTT,CASSPHTSSGNTIYF,TRBV4-1,NA,TRBJ1-3,NA
TGTGCCGGAAGTAGGGCGCCTAGCCTCTCTAGCACAGATACGCAGTATTTT,CAGSRAPSLSSTDTQYF,TRBV5-6,NA,TRBJ2-3,few
TGTGCCAGCAGTGAAATACCGGGGAATGAAAAACTGTTTTTT,CASSEIPGNEKLFF,TRBV6-4,NA,TRBJ1-4,NA
TGTGCCAGTAGTATTACGGAGAGGAATCAGCCCCAGCATTTT,CASSITERNQPQHF,TRBV19,NA,TRBJ1-5,NA
TGTGCCAGCAGCCGAGGGACTAGCGGGTTCGACTACGAGCAGTACTTC,CASSRGTSGFDYEQYF,TRBV11-2,TRBD2,TRBJ2-7,NA
TGTGCCAGCTCACCCCCGGGACAGCCCTATGGCTACACCTTC,CASSPPGQPYGYTF,TRBV18,TRBD1,TRBJ1-2,NA
TGCAGCGCGCAGGGACAGGGAGCGAACACCGGGGAGCTGTTTTTT,CSAQGQGANTGELFF,TRBV29-1,TRBD1,TRBJ2-2,NA
TGTGCCAGCTCACCACGACAGGGGAACACTGAAGCTTTCTTT,CASSPRQGNTEAFF,TRBV18,TRBD1,TRBJ1-1,NA
TGTGCCAGCAGCTTAATGGAGGGGAATGAAAAACTGTTTTTT,CASSLMEGNEKLFF,TRBV7-8,NA,TRBJ1-4,NA
TGTGCCAGCAGGGTTACGCTCAGGGGGCGTTTGGACACTGAAGCTTTCTTT,CASRVTLRGRLDTEAFF,TRBV5-6,TRBD1,TRBJ1-1,few
TGTGCCAGCAGCTTGGTCCAATGGACACCTGGGGACTATGGCTACACCTTC,CASSLVQWTPGDYGYTF,TRBV5-6,NA,TRBJ1-2,NA
TGTGCCAGTTTGACTAGCGGAAGTTACGAGCAGTACTTC,CASLTSGSYEQYF,TRBV28,TRBD2,TRBJ2-7,NA
TGCGCCAGCACATCGGTGGTTCGTCTCAATGAGCAGTTCTTC,CASTSVVRLNEQFF,TRBV5-1,NA,TRBJ2-1,NA
TGTGCCAGCACCAAAAATAGTCTGCCGGGACTAGTCACAGATACGCAGTATTTT,CASTKNSLPGLVTDTQYF,TRBV9,TRBD2,TRBJ2-3,NA
TGTGCCAGCAGGGGACAGGGCAATCAGCCCCAGCATTTT,CASRGQGNQPQHF,TRBV6-5,TRBD1,TRBJ1-5,NA
TGTGCCAGCAGCCCCGGGACAGCCAGAAACACCATATATTTT,CASSPGTARNTIYF,TRBV7-2,TRBD1,TRBJ1-3,NA
TGTGCCAGTAGTATAGATCTTTCTACCATCGTGCAGTACTTC,CASSIDLSTIVQYF,TRBV19,NA,TRBJ2-7,NA
TGTGCCAGCAGCTTAGGCAAGCCAGAAGCTTTCTTT,CASSLGKPEAFF,TRBV11-2,NA,TRBJ1-1,NA
TGTGCCAGCAGCTCCAGGGGGCCTAATTCACCCCTCCACTTT,CASSSRGPNSPLHF,TRBV13,TRBD1,TRBJ1-6,few
TGTGCCAGCACCGGGACTAGCTCCTACAATGAGCAGTTCTTC,CASTGTSSYNEQFF,TRBV6-5,TRBD2,TRBJ2-1,NA
TGCGCCAGCAGCCCGGACAGCGGATCGTATAATTCACCCCTCCACTTT,CASSPDSGSYNSPLHF,TRBV5-1,NA,TRBJ1-6,NA
TGCAGCGTTGCCGGACAGGGGGCAGGTAAAGCTTTCTTT,CSVAGQGAGKAFF,TRBV29-1,TRBD1,TRBJ1-1,NA
TGTGCCAGCAGCTTGGACAGGGCCATCCCCCCCTATGGCTACACCTTC,CASSLDRAIPPYGYTF,TRBV7-8,TRBD1,TRBJ1-2,NA
TGTGCCAGCAGCACTTACTATAGCAATCAGCCCCAGCATTTT,CASSTYYSNQPQHF,TRBV27,NA,TRBJ1-5,NA
TGTGCCAGCAGTCACACAGGGTTGAACACTGAAGCTTTCTTT,CASSHTGLNTEAFF,TRBV6-1,NA,TRBJ1-1,NA
TGTGCCATCTCGCGGGCCGCGGGCGAAAAACTGTTTTTT,CAISRAAGEKLFF,TRBV10-3,NA,TRBJ1-4,NA
TGTGCCAGCAGCAAAAACCATAGGGGGCTTTCCTACGAGCAGTACTTC,CASSKNHRGLSYEQYF,TRBV11-2,TRBD1,TRBJ2-7,NA